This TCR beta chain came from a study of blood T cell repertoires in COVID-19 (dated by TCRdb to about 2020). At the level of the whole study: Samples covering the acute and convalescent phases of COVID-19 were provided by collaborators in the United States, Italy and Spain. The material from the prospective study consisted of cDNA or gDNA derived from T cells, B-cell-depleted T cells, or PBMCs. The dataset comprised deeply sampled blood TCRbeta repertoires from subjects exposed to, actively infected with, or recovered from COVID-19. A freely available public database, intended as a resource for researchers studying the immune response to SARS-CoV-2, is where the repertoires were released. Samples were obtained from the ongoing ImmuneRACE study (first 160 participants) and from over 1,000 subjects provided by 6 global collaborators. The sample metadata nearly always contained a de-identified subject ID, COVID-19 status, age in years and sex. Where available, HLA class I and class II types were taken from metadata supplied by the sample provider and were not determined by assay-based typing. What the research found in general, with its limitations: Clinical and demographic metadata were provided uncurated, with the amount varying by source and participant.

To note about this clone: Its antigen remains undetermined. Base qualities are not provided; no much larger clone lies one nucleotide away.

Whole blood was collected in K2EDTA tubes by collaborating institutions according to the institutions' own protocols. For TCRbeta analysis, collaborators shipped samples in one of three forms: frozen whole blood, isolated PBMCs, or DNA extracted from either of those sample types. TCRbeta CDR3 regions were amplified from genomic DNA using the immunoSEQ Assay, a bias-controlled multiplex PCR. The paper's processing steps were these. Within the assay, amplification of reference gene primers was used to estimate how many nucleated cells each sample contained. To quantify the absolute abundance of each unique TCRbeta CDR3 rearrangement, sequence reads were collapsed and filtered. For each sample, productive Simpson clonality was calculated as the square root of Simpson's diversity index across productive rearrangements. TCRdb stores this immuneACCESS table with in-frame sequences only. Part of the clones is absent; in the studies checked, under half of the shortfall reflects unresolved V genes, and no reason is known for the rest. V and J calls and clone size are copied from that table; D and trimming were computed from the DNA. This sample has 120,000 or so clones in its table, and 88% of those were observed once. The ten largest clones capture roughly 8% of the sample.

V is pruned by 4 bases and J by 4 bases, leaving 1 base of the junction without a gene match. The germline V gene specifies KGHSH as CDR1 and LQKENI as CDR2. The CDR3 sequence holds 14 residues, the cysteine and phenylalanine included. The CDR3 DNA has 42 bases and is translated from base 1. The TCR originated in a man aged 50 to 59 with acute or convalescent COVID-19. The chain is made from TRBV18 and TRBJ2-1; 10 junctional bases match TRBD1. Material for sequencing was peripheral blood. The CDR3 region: CASSRTGGYNEQFF. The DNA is TGTGCCAGCTCACGGACAGGGGGATACAATGAGCAGTTCTTC.